This record concerns one TCR beta chain sequence. This entry belongs to a study of blood T cell repertoires in COVID-19. Study-wide background: Acute-phase and convalescent COVID-19 samples originated in the United States, Italy and Spain.

Germline-derived CDR1 and CDR2 are SGHTA and FQGTGA. V gave up 5 bases and J gave up 7 bases, with 12 bases separating them. This CDR3 comprises 14 residues. Original processing methods: The authors estimated nucleated cell counts from reference gene primer amplification. Using immunoSEQ multiplex PCR, the repertoire was profiled, and TCRdb retains in-frame clones only, with some absent. V, J and clone size are those of that table, while D and trimming were read from the DNA. Of around 130,000 clones listed, roughly four fifths are singletons. The chain recombines TRBV7-3 with TRBJ1-6, with no clear D. Material: peripheral blood. The TCR comes from a man aged 40-49 years with active or convalescent COVID-19. Written as DNA, the CDR3 is TGTGCCAGCAGCACCGGGGAGCAGAATTCACCCCTCCACTTT. Protein product: CASSTGEQNSPLHF.